This T cell receptor (beta chain) is from a study of T cells after posttransplantation cyclophosphamide. Whole-study findings and limits: Later post-transplant blood repertoires were often dominated by donor CD8+ memory clones. Recipient CMV seropositivity and CMV reactivation strongly tracked TRB clonality. TRB overlap between skin or GI tissue T cells and blood was limited.

On this clone itself: Its antigen is currently unknown.

Using immunoSEQ multiplex PCR, the repertoire was profiled, and TCRdb retains in-frame clones only, with some absent. The sample lists tens of thousands of clones, roughly 92% occurring once. Germline CDR1 reads MDHEN; CDR2 reads SYDVKM. Unmatched junction bases numbered 4, after V lost 8 bases and J lost 4 bases. The CDR3 runs 13 residues. The genes are TRBV28 and TRBJ1-5; 8 nucleotides line up with TRBD1. The receptor comes from a woman aged 50 to 65 in good health and a related stem cell transplant donor. Sequenced material: PBMCs. CDR3 loop: CASQDRANQPQHF. The DNA of the CDR3 is TGTGCCAGCCAGGACAGGGCTAATCAGCCCCAGCATTTT.